Below, 18 T cell receptor beta chains from the same sample are listed, as sequenced in a study of T cells after yellow fever vaccination. TCRdb called the 5' RACE reads again in MiXCR, with one record for every CDR3 protein. The data contain 500,000 to 650,000 distinct CDR3 sequences, roughly a sixth of them singletons. Sequences were derived from PBMCs, sampled less than 6 days after the first yellow fever vaccination. All receptors come from a young man who received the YFV17D yellow fever vaccine.

V gene TRBV7-9 combines with J gene TRBJ2-3; D is unclear. The CDR3 runs to 15 residues. In germline, CDR1 is SEHNR, CDR2 FQNEAQ (reference sequence). V lost 3 bases and J 5 bases, leaving 15 bases between the germline ends. In DNA form, the CDR3 reads TGTGCCAGCAGCTTGGGCTGGGGAAATGGAGATACGCAGTATTTT. It specifies CASSLGWGNGDTQYF.

The chain is built from TRBV5-4 and TRBJ2-1; 8 bases match TRBD2. Germline V gene sequence: CDR1 SGHNT, CDR2 YYREEE (reference sequence). CDR3 length: 16 residues. The V segment lost 0 bases and the J segment 6 bases; nucleotides outside the gene matches: 8. In DNA, the CDR3 is TGTGCCAGCAGCTTGGAAGTTTCGGGGGGGCTCAATGAGCAGTTCTTC. Translation gives CASSLEVSGGLNEQFF.

V is TRBV28 and J is TRBJ2-7, with TRBD1 identical over 11 bases. The CDR3 runs to 14 residues. Germline values: CDR1 MDHEN, CDR2 SYDVKM. V lost 8 bases and J lost 4; bases outside the gene matches: 7. The CDR3 DNA reads TGTGCCAGCCGACGCGGACAGGGGGCTTACGAGCAGTACTTC. It is translated as CASRRGQGAYEQYF.

A few counts support this clonotype. The rearrangement uses TRBV7-8 and TRBJ1-6, with no clear D. CDR1 and CDR2 (germline): SGHVS, FQNEAQ. This CDR3 contains 14 residues. V gave up 1 base and J gave up 7 bases, with 8 bases separating them. The CDR3: CASSLDTRNSPLHF. CDR3 bases: TGTGCCAGCAGCTTAGACACTAGGAATTCACCCCTCCACTTT.

This clonotype was seen more than once but under ten times. The genes are TRBV6-1 and TRBJ1-2; D uncertain. There are 12 residues in the CDR3. The V end lost 5 bases, the J end lost 4 bases, and 8 bases lay between the germline ends. The germline V gene encodes CDR1 MNHNS and CDR2 SASEGT. CDR3 bases: TGTGCCAGCAGTATGAAGGCCTATGGCTACACCTTC. The encoded protein is CASSMKAYGYTF.

The gene calls are TRBV6-1 and TRBJ1-1; TRBD1 matches 7 bases. Losses at the gene ends were 8 bases for V and 2 bases for J; bases not matched to a gene: 8. Germline-derived CDR1 and CDR2 are MNHNS and SASEGT. The CDR3 contains 14 residues. As DNA, the CDR3 is TGTGCCAGCGGTGGGACAGCCTTAAACACTGAAGCTTTCTTT. Translated, it gives CASGGTALNTEAFF.

The V call is TRBV11-2, the J call TRBJ2-7; no clear D gene. CDR1 SGHAT and CDR2 FQNNGV come from the germline V gene. With 3 bases removed from V and 6 bases from J, the gap between germline ends came to 9 bases. The CDR3 spans 12 residues. This CDR3 reads CASSFRLGEQYV. In nucleotides, the CDR3 is TGTGCCAGCAGCTTTAGGCTCGGCGAGCAGTACGTC.

This chain uses TRBV12-3 or TRBV12-4 with TRBJ1-1; 7 bases map to TRBD1. The CDR3 is 15 amino acids. With V trimmed by 2 bases and J by 8 bases, 11 bases remained unmatched. The CDR3 spells CASSLLGDRRLEAFF. The DNA for the CDR3 is TGTGCCAGCAGTTTATTAGGGGACAGACGACTAGAAGCTTTCTTT.

This clonotype appeared a few times. J is TRBJ1-1 and V is TRBV20-1; D may be TRBD1 (5 bases). Germline V lookup: CDR1 DFQATT, CDR2 SNEGSKA (reference sequence). V lost 2 bases, J lost 0 bases, and 22 bases lay in between. The CDR3 loop spans 18 amino acids. The CDR3 sequence: CSARRGDGAATLNTEAFF. The CDR3 nucleotides are TGCAGTGCTAGACGGGGGGACGGGGCAGCGACCTTGAACACTGAAGCTTTCTTT.

The chain employs TRBV4-1 and TRBJ2-1, with 10 bases lining up with TRBD1. CDR3 length: 14 amino acids. Germline V lookup: CDR1 MGHRA, CDR2 YSYEKL. Trimming removed 7 bases from V and 4 bases from J; junction bases left unmatched: 4. CDR3 nucleotide sequence: TGCGCCAGCATGGGGACAGGGGATTACAATGAGCAGTTCTTC. Translated, it gives CASMGTGDYNEQFF.

The V call is TRBV10-3, the J call TRBJ1-1, with unresolved D. The CDR3 consists of 15 residues. The V end lost 3 bases, the J end lost 2 bases, and 13 bases lay between the germline ends. Germline V gene lookup returns CDR1 ENHRY and CDR2 SYGVKD. This CDR3 is CAISEFQRSNTEAFF. CDR3 sequence (DNA): TGTGCCATCAGTGAATTCCAGAGATCAAACACTGAAGCTTTCTTT.

The chain's CDR3 is CASSLEWTDEQFF. The CDR3 DNA follows: TGTGCCAGCAGCTTAGAGTGGACAGATGAGCAGTTCTTC. The genes are TRBV7-2 and TRBJ2-1; tentative D call: TRBD1 (6 bases). Germline lookup yields CDR1 SGHTA and CDR2 FQGNSA. V was pared by 1 base and J by 8 bases, with 9 bases between. There are 13 residues in the CDR3.

The chain is built from TRBV15 and TRBJ2-1, with 10 bases fitting TRBD2. The CDR3 covers 17 residues. The junction had 21 bases not matched to a gene; V was cut back by 4 bases and J by 15 bases. CDR1 and CDR2 from the germline V gene are LNHNV and YYDKDF (reference sequence). CDR3 sequence: CATSMGAERGGPLWWFF. CDR3 DNA sequence: TGTGCCACCAGCATGGGAGCTGAGCGGGGGGGCCCCTTATGGTGGTTCTTC.

This chain joins TRBV5-5 and TRBJ2-1; the match to TRBD2 covers 12 bases. The germline CDR1 and CDR2 sequences are SGHKS and YYEKEE (reference sequence). J lost 4 bases, V lost 1 base, and 6 bases had no gene match. The CDR3 runs to 17 residues. The chain's CDR3 is CASSLQSGTSGYNEQFF. For the CDR3, the DNA is TGTGCCAGCAGCTTGCAATCCGGGACTAGCGGGTACAATGAGCAGTTCTTC.

V is TRBV4-3 and J is TRBJ1-4; no definite D call. The CDR3 length is 17 residues. Trimming pared 4 bases from V and 0 bases from J, leaving 15 bases between. Germline loops: CDR1 LGHNA, CDR2 YSLEER. The CDR3 is CASSRPSGQATNEKLFF. CDR3 DNA: TGCGCCAGCAGCCGGCCATCGGGTCAGGCAACTAATGAAAAACTGTTTTTT.

This clonotype was seen a few times. The CDR3 DNA follows: TGTGCCAGCAGCTTAAGCTGGAGCTCCTACAATGAGCAGTTCTTC. This gives the protein CASSLSWSSYNEQFF. V is TRBV7-9 and J is TRBJ2-1, with unresolved D. V lost 2 bases and J lost 0, with 8 bases in between. CDR3 length equals 15 residues. CDR1 is SEHNR and CDR2 is FQNEAQ in the germline V gene (reference sequence). Complete variable domain (other parts from reference TRBV7-9 and TRBJ2-1): DTGVSQNPRHKITKRGQNVTFRCDPISEHNRLYWYRQTLGQGPEFLTYFQNEAQLEKSRLLSDRFSAERPKGSFSTLEIQRTEQGDSAMYLCASSLSWSSYNEQFFGPGTRLTVL.

The V gene is TRBV12-3 or TRBV12-4, the J gene TRBJ2-5, with D perhaps assigned TRBD1 or TRBD2 (6 bases each). Between the trimmed V and J ends, which lost 3 bases and 4 bases, there was a span of 12 bases. The CDR3 loop spans 14 amino acids. For the CDR3, the DNA is TGTGCCAGCAGTTTCGGGGGCCCGCCAGAGACCCAGTACTTC. It codes for CASSFGGPPETQYF.

This clonotype has at least ten counts. The rearrangement links TRBV27 to TRBJ2-7, with D unclear. This CDR3 has 11 residues. Between the trimmed V and J ends, which lost 4 bases and 9 bases, there was a span of 10 bases. Germline V gene lookup returns CDR1 MNHEY and CDR2 SMNVEV (reference sequence). CDR3 nucleotide sequence: TGTGCCAGCAGTTCTCATATAACGCAGTACTTC. Protein: CASSSHITQYF.